This T cell receptor (beta chain) was sequenced for a study of cytomegalovirus exposure and HLA in healthy donors. The CDR3 contains 16 residues. In germline, CDR1 is LNHDA, CDR2 SQIVND (reference sequence). The germline V and J ends were trimmed by 3 bases and 3 bases, with 14 bases remaining between them. Repertoires were generated with immunoSEQ multiplex PCR, while TCRdb's copy carries only in-frame clones and drops some. The sample includes approximately 170,000 clones, roughly 84% of them seen just once. This chain connects TRBV19 to TRBJ2-2; D might be TRBD2 (7 bases). This receptor was obtained from a man younger than 40 in good health and CMV-seropositive. Sequenced material: PBMCs. In nucleotides, the CDR3 is TGTGCCAGTAGTATGTTGGGGGGGCGAGACACCGGGGAGCTGTTTTTT. This gives the protein CASSMLGGRDTGELFF. The complete variable domain, with remaining parts taken from reference TRBV19 and TRBJ2-2, reads DGGITQSPKYLFRKEGQNVTLSCEQNLNHDAMYWYRQDPGQGLRLIYYSQIVNDFQKGDIAEGYSVSREKKESFPLTVTSAQKNPTAFYLCASSMLGGRDTGELFFGEGSRLTVL.